The 21 T cell receptor beta chains listed next were all sequenced from one sample in a study of neurological immune-mediated disorders. Using its own MiXCR run on the 5' RACE reads, TCRdb lists one record per CDR3 protein. The repertoire holds under 60,000 distinct CDR3 sequences, over 15% seen once, with roughly 4.4% in the top ten. The sequenced material came from PBMCs. The receptor set was obtained from a man in his sixties in good health.

The sample holds many counts of this clonotype. The chain uses TRBV7-2 and TRBJ2-2; 9 bases line up with TRBD2. Per the germline V gene, CDR1 is SGHTA and CDR2 is FQGNSA. J gave up 6 bases and V 3 bases, and 5 bases lay outside the gene matches. CDR3 length: 15 residues. The CDR3 loop reads CASSFGLASSGELFF. CDR3 DNA: TGTGCCAGCAGCTTTGGACTAGCGTCATCCGGGGAGCTGTTTTTT.

Many counts were recorded for this clonotype. V usage is TRBV4-1 and J usage is TRBJ2-1; D possibly corresponds to TRBD2 (5 bases). Looked up from germline, CDR1 is MGHRA and CDR2 is YSYEKL. V was shortened by 4 bases and J by 8 bases, with 18 bases between the two germline ends. The CDR3 sequence is 15 residues long. The CDR3 loop reads CASSRPGDSAHEQFF. CDR3 in DNA: TGCGCCAGCAGCCGCCCCGGGGATAGCGCCCATGAGCAGTTCTTC.

This clonotype was found many times. V and J are TRBV9 and TRBJ2-3; 8 bases fit TRBD1. CDR1 SGDLS and CDR2 YYNGEE come from the germline V gene. The CDR3 length is 15 residues. The ends lost 3 bases at V and 2 bases at J; junction bases unmatched: 5. The CDR3 DNA is TGTGCCAGCAGCGGCGGACAGGGCCCCACAGATACGCAGTATTTT. Protein sequence: CASSGGQGPTDTQYF.

With regard to this clonotype: A junction end diverges from the germline sequence, so it may reflect a read error. The CDR3 DNA reads TGCGCCAGCACCTCCCAAGGTAGGACTACCTACGTGCAGTACTTC. It codes for CASTSQGRTTYVQYF. This chain links TRBV5-1 with TRBJ2-7, with D maybe TRBD2 (6 bases). This CDR3 is 15 amino acids long. Germline CDR1 is SGHRS and CDR2 is YFSETQ.

This clonotype showed up many times. The chain joins TRBV24-1 to TRBJ2-7, with 9 bases matching TRBD1. CDR1 is KGHDR, CDR2 SFDVKD, per germline. V lost 7 bases and J lost 5; bases outside the gene matches: 11. The CDR3 is 15 residues long. This CDR3 reads CATSHPGQGDNEQYF. The CDR3, as DNA: TGTGCCACCAGCCACCCGGGACAGGGAGATAACGAGCAGTACTTC.

This clonotype was seen only a few times. The CDR3 region has the DNA TGCAGTGCTAGAGGCGATTTGGTGCTGGGGGATGGAAACACCATATATTTT. Translating it yields CSARGDLVLGDGNTIYF. The rearrangement links TRBV20-1 to TRBJ1-3; D might be TRBD1 (5 bases). Germline assignment: CDR1 DFQATT and CDR2 SNEGSKA (reference sequence). V was trimmed by 1 base and J by 3 bases, leaving 19 bases between them. This CDR3 comprises 17 residues.

This clonotype has at least ten counts. J is TRBJ2-1 and V is TRBV7-2; D gene unclear. Trimming left V 1 base short and J 3 bases short, with 10 bases between. The CDR3 extends over 15 amino acids. CDR1 and CDR2 (germline): SGHTA, FQGNSA. The CDR3 sequence: CASSLEVDRYNEQFF. CDR3 sequence (DNA): TGTGCCAGCAGCTTAGAAGTAGACCGCTACAATGAGCAGTTCTTC.

Many counts were recorded for this clonotype. The chain recombines TRBV18 with TRBJ1-5; a possible D gene is TRBD1 (5 bases). The V gene's germline CDR1 is KGHSH and CDR2 LQKENI. Trimming left V 5 bases short and J 2 bases short, with 10 bases between. This CDR3 is built from 14 residues. The CDR3 region has the DNA TGTGCCAGCTCAGTCTCACAGGGCAATCAGCCCCAGCATTTT. Protein product: CASSVSQGNQPQHF.

This clonotype was seen many times. The chain joins TRBV29-1 to TRBJ2-5; D not resolved. V lost 7 bases to trimming and J lost 1 base, with 13 bases between them. Germline-derived CDR1 and CDR2 are SQVTM and ANQGSEA. CDR3 size: 13 residues. The CDR3 DNA reads TGCAGCGCCGTTGTAACACCCCAAGAGACCCAGTACTTC. The encoded protein is CSAVVTPQETQYF. Based on the CDR3 plus reference TRBV29-1 and TRBJ2-5, the full variable domain is SAVISQKPSRDICQRGTSLTIQCQVDSQVTMMFWYRQQPGQSLTLIATANQGSEATYESGFVIDKFPISRPNLTFSTLTVSNMSPEDSSIYLCSAVVTPQETQYFGPGTRLLVL.

The table lists this clonotype with many counts. The gene calls are TRBV14 and TRBJ2-4, with D perhaps being TRBD1 or TRBD2 (5 bases each). The germline V gene encodes CDR1 SGHDN and CDR2 FVKESK. The V end was cut by 9 bases, the J end by 14 bases, with 17 bases between. CDR3 size: 11 residues. Here the CDR3 DNA reads TGTGCCAGGGAGGCTTGGGGGAAGAAGTACTTC. Amino acids: CAREAWGKKYF.

The rearrangement links TRBV29-1 to TRBJ2-3, with 12 bases matching TRBD2. This CDR3 is built from 14 residues. V dropped 8 bases and J dropped 4; count of bases not matched to a gene: 7. Per germline, CDR1 SQVTM and CDR2 ANQGSEA. CDR3 nucleotide sequence: TGCAGCCCCCGGACTAGCGGGGAGGCAGATACGCAGTATTTT. Amino acids: CSPRTSGEADTQYF.

The sample holds many counts of this clonotype. The rearrangement uses TRBV5-5 and TRBJ2-7, with D unresolved. Germline-derived CDR1 and CDR2 are SGHKS and YYEKEE (reference sequence). This CDR3 contains 12 residues. Between the trimmed V and J ends, which lost 2 bases and 5 bases, there was a span of 8 bases. CDR3 DNA: TGTGCCAGCAGCTTATTAGACAACGAGCAGTACTTC. It codes for CASSLLDNEQYF.

This clonotype was found many times. The gene calls are TRBV5-1 and TRBJ2-1, with 11 bases lining up with TRBD2. The CDR3 has 17 residues. Germline V gene data show CDR1 as SGHRS and CDR2 as YFSETQ. The junction had 4 bases not matched to a gene; V was cut back by 0 bases and J by 2 bases. In nucleotides, the CDR3 is TGCGCCAGCAGCTTGGTTCTAGCGGGAGGTACCTACAATGAGCAGTTCTTC. It is translated as CASSLVLAGGTYNEQFF.

The sample holds many counts of this clonotype. V usage is TRBV7-8 and J usage is TRBJ2-2; 8 nucleotides line up with TRBD2. The V and J ends lost 1 base and 2 bases, in that order; junction bases with no gene match: 3. The CDR3 loop spans 16 amino acids. CDR1 SGHVS and CDR2 FQNEAQ come from the germline V gene. CDR3 loop: CASSLVGLGNTGELFF. DNA of the CDR3: TGTGCCAGCAGCTTAGTGGGACTAGGCAACACCGGGGAGCTGTTTTTT.

As to this clonotype: One end of the junction does not line up with germline, which may come from a read error. The gene calls are TRBV5-1 and TRBJ2-3, with D possibly called TRBD1 or TRBD2 (6 bases each). The CDR3 runs to 16 residues. Per germline, CDR1 SGHRS and CDR2 YFSETQ. CDR3 amino acids: CATSDSHGGGTDTQYF. The CDR3, as DNA: TGCGCCACTTCCGACTCTCACGGGGGCGGCACAGATACCCAGTATTTT.

This clonotype has a count of ten or more. The gene calls are TRBV5-1 and TRBJ2-2, with D possibly matching TRBD2 (5 bases). The CDR3 runs to 15 residues. Trimming took 3 bases from V and 1 from J, leaving 10 bases between them. The germline CDR1 and CDR2 sequences are SGHRS and YFSETQ. As DNA, the CDR3 is TGCGCCAGCAGCTCCGGACTTCGGAACACCGGGGAGCTGTTTTTT. This codes for CASSSGLRNTGELFF.

This clonotype appeared many times. DNA of the CDR3: TGTGCCAGCAGTTTATCGATAGGGGGATACAATGAGCAGTTCTTC. This encodes CASSLSIGGYNEQFF. V is TRBV27 and J is TRBJ2-1, with a tentative D call TRBD1 (6 bases). The V and J ends lost 0 bases and 4 bases respectively, with 10 bases between them. The V gene's germline CDR1 is MNHEY and CDR2 SMNVEV (reference sequence). CDR3 length: 15 residues.

This clonotype was seen ten or more times. The rearrangement links TRBV28 to TRBJ1-2; D gene ambiguous. Germline V gene data show CDR1 as MDHEN and CDR2 as SYDVKM. The CDR3 extends over 11 amino acids. The germline V and J ends were trimmed by 5 bases and 8 bases, with 9 bases remaining between them. The CDR3 DNA follows: TGTGCCAGCAGTACCGCGCCGGGCTACACCTTC. This gives the protein CASSTAPGYTF.

This clonotype was detected ten times or more. The chain combines TRBV28 with TRBJ2-1, with a weak D call TRBD1 (5 bases). CDR1 and CDR2 (germline): MDHEN, SYDVKM. The CDR3 has 12 amino acids. V was cut by 8 bases and J by 4 bases, with 9 bases left in between. This CDR3 is CASGASYNEQFF. CDR3 DNA: TGTGCCAGCGGGGCGAGTTACAATGAGCAGTTCTTC.

V usage is TRBV18 and J usage is TRBJ2-1; D uncertain. CDR3 length: 14 amino acids. Deletions cut 1 base from V and 4 bases from J, with 8 bases between. In germline, CDR1 is KGHSH, CDR2 LQKENI. CDR3 sequence: CASSPLTRYNEQFF. The CDR3 region has the DNA TGTGCCAGCTCACCACTAACAAGATACAATGAGCAGTTCTTC.

This clonotype was seen ten or more times. The chain joins TRBV18 to TRBJ2-7; maybe TRBD1 (6 bases). This CDR3 is built from 13 residues. V lost 2 bases to trimming and J lost 2 bases, with 7 bases between them. Germline-derived CDR1 and CDR2 are KGHSH and LQKENI. The CDR3 sequence is CASSPRGTYEQYF. Here the CDR3 DNA reads TGTGCCAGCTCACCAAGGGGGACCTACGAGCAGTACTTC.